This T cell receptor (beta chain) is drawn from a study of shared clonotypes between healthy human individuals. Findings and limits, study-wide: Generally, estimated richness proved larger in naive subsets than it did in memory subsets. Sampling covered nothing but blood. Tissue TCR repertoires likely differ from those found in blood. It was the few donors that limited the genetic and exposure-history diversity represented.

The CDR3 extends over 13 amino acids. CDR1 and CDR2 from the germline V gene are SEHNR and FQNEAQ (reference sequence). The V end lost 2 bases, the J end lost 2 bases, and 7 bases lay between the germline ends. TCRdb's copy holds only in-frame clones and misses some; the assay was immunoSEQ multiplex PCR. The sample holds 1.5 million to 1.9 million clones, approximately 98% seen once. This clone was recorded once. Its specificity is not known. The rearrangement joins TRBV7-9 to TRBJ2-7; D ambiguous. The source of this sequence is a man aged 30 to 39 in good health. Source material: naive CD4+ T cells sorted from blood. Subset noted: CD45RA+ positively selected. CDR3 sequence reads: CASSLTDTYEQYF. The CDR3 nucleotides read TGTGCCAGCAGCTTAACGGATACCTACGAGCAGTACTTC.